Each of the 20 T cell receptor beta chains below was sequenced from the same sample in a study of blood T cells in healthy people across ages (dated by TCRdb to between 2015 and 2017). The library was produced with 5' RACE. The sequencer was an Illumina HiSeq 2500. A second roughly 6 to 12 cycle PCR used a sample-barcoded 5' primer and a J-beta primer mix. Using fastp at Q25 and MiXCR, TCRdb reprocessed the public reads and kept productive beta chains. Merged by CDR3 protein, the rows form single entries marked with the most common genes and DNA. The sample profile shows hundreds of thousands of distinct CDR3 sequences; 56% of them were found once. The biggest ten clones account for about a quarter of the sample. The sequenced sample consisted of blood. The receptors were gathered from a man aged 35-49 years in good health.

V and J are TRBV7-6 and TRBJ2-7; D may be TRBD1 or TRBD2 (6 bases each). The CDR3 is 11 amino acids. Germline CDR1 reads SGHVS; CDR2 reads FNYEAQ. With 11 bases removed from V and 0 bases from J, the gap between germline ends came to 8 bases. The CDR3 reads CAEGGSYEQYF. Written as DNA, the CDR3 is TGTGCCGAGGGGGGCTCCTACGAGCAGTACTTC.

This clonotype was seen a handful of times. V gene TRBV2 combines with J gene TRBJ1-1, with D maybe TRBD1 (5 bases). Germline CDR1 SNHLY, CDR2 FYNNEI. The V end was cut by 6 bases, the J end by 11 bases, with 19 bases between. CDR3 length: 13 residues. The CDR3 loop is CASSALGGSYAFF. The CDR3 DNA reads as TGTGCCAGCAGCGCCTTGGGGGGATCCTATGCTTTCTTT.

In this sample, this clonotype turned up a few times. The CDR3 region has the DNA TGTGCCAGCAGCTGCCGGGCAGCCTCTAAAGAGGGCATTCAGTACTTC. Its translation is CASSCRAASKEGIQYF. The rearrangement links TRBV7-3 to TRBJ2-4; the D gene is possibly TRBD2 (5 bases). The CDR3 contains 16 residues. Between the trimmed V and J ends, which lost 4 bases and 9 bases, there was a span of 22 bases. In germline, CDR1 is SGHTA, CDR2 FQGTGA.

V and J are TRBV7-2 and TRBJ2-5; 9 bases map to TRBD2. CDR1 and CDR2 (germline): SGHTA, FQGNSA. CDR3 length: 14 amino acids. V was pared by 4 bases and J by 3 bases, with 3 bases of the junction left unmatched. CDR3 sequence reads: CASSSGTSKETQYF. The CDR3 coding sequence is TGTGCCAGCAGCTCCGGGACTAGCAAAGAGACCCAGTACTTC.

The chain is built from TRBV5-1 and TRBJ2-3; D ambiguous. V was trimmed by 3 bases and J by 6 bases, leaving 20 bases between them. Per germline, CDR1 SGHRS and CDR2 YFSETQ. The CDR3 runs 16 residues. The CDR3 DNA sequence: TGCGCCAGCAGCTCGGTCGGCGGTCTCGTTTCGGATACGCAGTATTTT. Translating gives CASSSVGGLVSDTQYF.

The V gene is TRBV30, the J gene TRBJ1-1, with a possible D match to TRBD1 (5 bases). The CDR3 sequence is 14 residues long. Germline lookup yields CDR1 GTSNPN and CDR2 SVGIG (reference sequence). The ends were cut back, 1 base at V and 2 bases at J, with 11 bases in the middle. In DNA form, the CDR3 reads TGTGCCTGGAGTGGGACAAGCCTAAACACTGAAGCTTTCTTT. It yields the protein CAWSGTSLNTEAFF.

The rearrangement joins TRBV10-3 to TRBJ2-4; 10 bases are shared with TRBD1. The V and J ends lost 3 bases and 5 bases, in that order; junction bases with no gene match: 1. CDR1 ENHRY and CDR2 SYGVKD come from the germline V gene. The CDR3 totals 14 residues. Here the CDR3 DNA reads TGTGCCATCAGTGATGGGACAGGGGAAAACATTCAGTACTTC. It encodes CAISDGTGENIQYF.

With respect to this clonotype: The junction differs from germline at one of its ends, possibly a read error. This chain uses TRBV2 with TRBJ2-5, with a weak D call TRBD1 (5 bases). Looked up from germline, CDR1 is SNHLY and CDR2 is FYNNEI. The CDR3 sequence is 13 residues long. CDR3 nucleotides: TGTGCCGGCAGTGAATCAGGGTGGGAGACCCAGTACTTC. Its protein product is CAGSESGWETQYF. The full variable domain, rest sourced from reference TRBV2 and TRBJ2-5, is EPEVTQTPSHQVTQMGQEVILRCVPISNHLYFYWYRQILGQKVEFLVSFYNNEISEKSEIFDDQFSVERPDGSNFTLKIRSTKLEDSAMYFCAGSESGWETQYFGPGTRLLVL.

This clonotype occurred once. This chain links TRBV5-1 with TRBJ2-2; 10 nucleotides agree with TRBD2. The CDR3 is 16 residues long. Trimming at V came to 1 base and at J to 4 bases, leaving 4 bases not matched to a gene. Germline V gene data show CDR1 as SGHRS and CDR2 as YFSETQ. The CDR3 reads CASSLLAGVSTGELFF. The CDR3 region has the DNA TGCGCCAGCAGCTTGCTAGCGGGGGTGTCCACCGGGGAGCTGTTTTTT.

This chain joins TRBV7-9 and TRBJ1-4, with a tentative D call TRBD1 (5 bases). V lost 1 base to trimming and J lost 12 bases, with 9 bases between them. This CDR3 region has 12 residues. Germline loops: CDR1 SEHNR, CDR2 FQNEAQ (reference sequence). The CDR3 spells CASSLVGHELFF. CDR3 bases: TGTGCCAGCAGCTTAGTTGGACACGAACTGTTTTTT.

The chain recombines TRBV7-2 with TRBJ2-1, with 9 bases matching TRBD2. Germline CDR1 is SGHTA and CDR2 is FQGNSA. The CDR3 is 18 residues long. V shed 6 bases and J 4 bases; nucleotides not matched to a gene: 16. Written as DNA, the CDR3 is TGTGCCAGCAGAAGTGGATACCTAGCGGGGAGGGATTACAATGAGCAGTTCTTC. This gives the protein CASRSGYLAGRDYNEQFF.

This clonotype was recorded once. This chain links TRBV4-2 with TRBJ1-1; TRBD1 might be the D (6 bases). The V gene lost 0 bases and the J gene lost 0 bases, with 17 bases spanning the gap. CDR3 size: 18 residues. Germline CDR1 LGHNA, CDR2 YNFKEQ. The CDR3 DNA sequence: TGTGCCAGCAGCCAAGATTTCCCCGGGGGACACCTGAACACTGAAGCTTTCTTT. The encoded protein is CASSQDFPGGHLNTEAFF.

V usage is TRBV29-1 and J usage is TRBJ2-2; D perhaps matches TRBD2 (7 bases). V lost 4 bases, J lost 5 bases, and 17 bases lay in between. The germline CDR1 and CDR2 sequences are SQVTM and ANQGSEA. The CDR3 length is 15 residues. As DNA, the CDR3 is TGCAGCGTTGTTTCCGCCCGGGGGGCGACCGGGGAGCTGTTTTTT. Translation gives CSVVSARGATGELFF.

The CDR3 spells CASSFQSGWDNEQFF. CDR3 nucleotide sequence: TGTGCCAGCAGCTTTCAATCAGGGTGGGACAATGAGCAGTTCTTC. The chain is built from TRBV11-1 and TRBJ2-1; weak D call: TRBD1 (5 bases). Germline lookup yields CDR1 SGHAT and CDR2 FQDESV (reference sequence). The V end was cut by 3 bases, the J end by 5 bases, with 14 bases between. The CDR3 consists of 15 residues.

V usage is TRBV20-1 and J usage is TRBJ1-2; D might be TRBD1 (6 bases). The germline gives CDR1 DFQATT, CDR2 SNEGSKA (reference sequence). This CDR3 contains 15 residues. Between the trimmed V and J ends, which lost 3 bases and 0 bases, there was a span of 14 bases. DNA for the CDR3: TGCAGTGCTAGGGCGACAGGCACCGCTAACTATGGCTACACCTTC. As protein: CSARATGTANYGYTF.

The rearrangement joins TRBV2 to TRBJ2-5; D is unresolved. Per germline, CDR1 SNHLY and CDR2 FYNNEI. The CDR3 is 13 amino acids. Trimming took off 6 bases at V and 2 bases at J, with 10 bases between the two ends. CDR3 sequence (DNA): TGTGCCAGCAGGCTGGAGTTTCAAGAGACCCAGTACTTC. Residues: CASRLEFQETQYF.

At least ten counts were recorded for this clonotype. The chain recombines TRBV2 with TRBJ2-3; D remains unclear. V shed 5 bases and J shed 0 bases, with 12 bases lying between them. CDR1 SNHLY and CDR2 FYNNEI come from the germline V gene. The CDR3 is made up of 15 amino acids. The CDR3 reads CASSRQRPSTDTQYF. For the CDR3, the DNA is TGTGCCAGCAGTCGGCAGCGACCAAGCACAGATACGCAGTATTTT.

This clonotype was counted many times. The J gene is TRBJ1-2, the V gene TRBV6-5, with TRBD1 identical over 8 bases. CDR1 and CDR2 from the germline V gene are MNHEY and SVGAGI. V shed 4 bases, J shed 12 bases, and the junction held 4 bases outside the gene matches. This CDR3 is 11 amino acids long. The CDR3: CASSSQGAHTF. CDR3 bases: TGTGCCAGCAGTTCGCAGGGGGCACACACCTTC.

This clonotype was seen a few times. V and J are TRBV28 and TRBJ2-3; 8 bases are a match to TRBD1. The CDR3 extends over 15 amino acids. The germline gives CDR1 MDHEN, CDR2 SYDVKM. V lost 6 bases and J lost 4; bases outside the gene matches: 9. CDR3 DNA sequence: TGTGCCAGCAGCTGGACAGGGTCAGTGTCAGATACGCAGTATTTT. The encoded protein is CASSWTGSVSDTQYF.

The chain is built from TRBV29-1 and TRBJ1-4, with TRBD1 identical over 7 bases. The length of the CDR3 is 16 residues. The ends lost 8 bases at V and 0 bases at J; junction bases unmatched: 12. Germline assignment: CDR1 SQVTM and CDR2 ANQGSEA. CDR3 in DNA: TGCAGCCTACGACAGGGTCAGGAAGCAACTAATGAAAAACTGTTTTTT. It specifies CSLRQGQEATNEKLFF.